The 29 T cell receptor beta chains below come from one sample, sequenced in a study of cytomegalovirus exposure and HLA in healthy donors. PCR involved 60 Vbeta and 13 Jbeta primers. Only in-frame clones appear in the TCRdb table, and some are missing; sequencing was by immunoSEQ multiplex PCR. The top ten hold 3.5% to 4% of the sample, which has fewer than 250,000 clones, almost 80% seen once. The sequencing input was PBMCs. The receptors were gathered from a male donor in good health and CMV-seronegative.

This clone was found once. The V and J genes are TRBV6-5 and TRBJ2-7; 13 bases fit TRBD2. The CDR3 spans 15 residues. V lost 6 bases and J lost 6; bases outside the gene matches: 8. Per germline, CDR1 MNHEY and CDR2 SVGAGI. DNA for the CDR3: TGTGCCAGCAGCAAGACTAGCGGGAGGTTGGTCGAGCAGTACTTC. As protein: CASSKTSGRLVEQYF.

This rearrangement joins TRBV4-1 to TRBJ2-3; TRBD2 agrees at 7 bases. The CDR3 totals 17 residues. The germline V gene encodes CDR1 MGHRA and CDR2 YSYEKL. The V gene end was trimmed by 0 bases and the J gene end by 3 bases; junction bases not matched to a gene: 9. CDR3 sequence: CASSQEGGSGETDTQYF. For the CDR3, the DNA is TGCGCCAGCAGCCAAGAGGGCGGGAGTGGAGAGACAGATACGCAGTATTTT.

This CDR3 is CASRSSSGTGAYEQYF. CDR3 nucleotides: TGCGCCAGCAGATCATCCTCCGGGACAGGGGCCTACGAGCAGTACTTC. The rearrangement joins TRBV5-1 to TRBJ2-5, with 10 bases that match TRBD1. The DNA end is more similar to TRBJ2-7, so the J call may be wrong. CDR1 SGHRS and CDR2 YFSETQ come from the germline V gene. The CDR3 totals 16 residues.

This chain connects TRBV6-5 to TRBJ1-5; no reliable D call. The CDR3 is 14 amino acids. CDR1 and CDR2 from the germline V gene are MNHEY and SVGAGI. The V end lost 7 bases, the J end lost 0 bases, and 10 bases lay between the germline ends. The CDR3 sequence: CASINSHSNQPQHF. CDR3 nucleotide sequence: TGTGCCAGCATAAACAGCCATAGCAATCAGCCCCAGCATTTT.

The J gene is TRBJ2-5, the V gene TRBV5-5; TRBD2 aligns across 9 bases. J gave up 5 bases and V 5 bases, and 7 bases lay outside the gene matches. CDR1 is SGHKS and CDR2 is YYEKEE in the germline V gene (reference sequence). The CDR3 consists of 14 residues. The CDR3 DNA is TGTGCCAGCAGACCGGGACTAGCAGTGGAGACCCAGTACTTC. It codes for CASRPGLAVETQYF.

V gene TRBV7-2 combines with J gene TRBJ2-7, with 14 nucleotides matching TRBD2. Germline values: CDR1 SGHTA, CDR2 FQGNSA. The V segment lost 5 bases and the J segment 2 bases; nucleotides outside the gene matches: 5. The CDR3 is made up of 16 amino acids. The CDR3 spells CASSRGGLAGAYEQYF. Written as DNA, the CDR3 is TGTGCCAGCAGCCGGGGGGGACTAGCGGGGGCCTACGAGCAGTACTTC. Variable domain in full (rest from reference TRBV7-2 and TRBJ2-7): GAGVSQSPSNKVTEKGKDVELRCDPISGHTALYWYRQSLGQGLEFLIYFQGNSAPDKSGLPSDRFSAERTGGSVSTLTIQRTQQEDSAVYLCASSRGGLAGAYEQYFGPGTRLTVT.

The table lists this clone with a count of one. The CDR3 nucleotides are TGTGCCAGCAGCTTTCTTAAAACCGGGACAGATTATTCTGAAGCTTTCTTT. Its translation is CASSFLKTGTDYSEAFF. The rearrangement uses TRBV14 and TRBJ1-1, with TRBD1 matching 7 bases. Germline values: CDR1 SGHDN, CDR2 FVKESK. This CDR3 region has 17 residues. Trimming removed 5 bases from V and 6 bases from J; junction bases left unmatched: 18. The complete variable domain, with remaining parts taken from reference TRBV14 and TRBJ1-1, reads EAGVTQFPSHSVIEKGQTVTLRCDPISGHDNLYWYRRVMGKEIKFLLHFVKESKQDESGMPNNRFLAERTGGTYSTLKVQPAELEDSGVYFCASSFLKTGTDYSEAFFGQGTRLTVV.

The chain is built from TRBV7-7 and TRBJ1-5; no clear D gene. V was cut by 4 bases and J by 2 bases, with 6 bases left in between. CDR3 size: 13 residues. From germline, CDR1 is SSHAT and CDR2 FNYEAQ (reference sequence). CDR3 amino acids: CASSSTGNQPQHF. The CDR3 region has the DNA TGTGCCAGCAGCTCCACAGGCAATCAGCCCCAGCATTTT.

This clone was observed a handful of times. The CDR3, as DNA: TGCGCCAGCAGCTTGGGGGCAGGGGGTTTGTCTAGCACTGAAGCTTTCTTT. As protein: CASSLGAGGLSSTEAFF. The chain joins TRBV5-1 to TRBJ1-1, with 7 nucleotides matching TRBD1. Trimming at V came to 0 bases and at J to 4 bases, leaving 12 bases not matched to a gene. Looked up from germline, CDR1 is SGHRS and CDR2 is YFSETQ. The CDR3 runs 17 residues.

This chain joins TRBV6-5 and TRBJ1-1, with D tentatively TRBD1 (5 bases). The CDR3 contains 14 residues. V was pared by 7 bases and J by 5 bases, with 17 bases between. CDR1 and CDR2 from the germline V gene are MNHEY and SVGAGI. Here the CDR3 DNA reads TGTGCCAGCACACCCCAGGGAAAAAGTACTGAAGCTTTCTTT. It codes for CASTPQGKSTEAFF.

The chain is built from TRBV10-2 and TRBJ1-2, with D perhaps matching TRBD1 (5 bases). Germline-derived CDR1 and CDR2 are WSHSY and SAAADI. V was pared by 2 bases and J by 6 bases, with 7 bases between. CDR3 length: 12 residues. CDR3 nucleotide sequence: TGCGCCAGCAGTGAGGCGGGGGATGGCTACACCTTC. Protein: CASSEAGDGYTF.

The V and J genes are TRBV18 and TRBJ2-7; 9 bases map to TRBD1. The CDR3 spans 15 residues. The ends lost 5 bases at V and 5 bases at J; junction bases unmatched: 10. The germline V gene encodes CDR1 KGHSH and CDR2 LQKENI. The CDR3 loop is CASSTRQGVADEQYF. For the CDR3, the DNA is TGTGCCAGCTCAACAAGACAGGGGGTGGCGGACGAGCAGTACTTC.

This chain joins TRBV7-8 and TRBJ2-7; maybe TRBD2 (5 bases). Trimming removed 1 base at V and 2 bases at J, with 21 bases between. There are 18 residues in the CDR3. From germline, CDR1 is SGHVS and CDR2 FQNEAQ. CDR3 sequence reads: CASSLGRMGRLGPYEQYF. CDR3 sequence (DNA): TGTGCCAGCAGCTTAGGGAGGATGGGTAGGCTAGGACCCTACGAGCAGTACTTC.

This clone was seen more than once but under ten times. The chain combines TRBV9 with TRBJ2-4; maybe TRBD1 (6 bases). Between the trimmed V and J ends, which lost 4 bases and 8 bases, there was a span of 19 bases. This CDR3 region has 15 residues. The germline gives CDR1 SGDLS, CDR2 YYNGEE. CDR3 region: CASSLKDKGVDIQYF. The CDR3 DNA follows: TGTGCCAGCAGCCTCAAAGACAAGGGGGTGGACATTCAGTACTTC.

The chain has TRBV9 and TRBJ2-1, with D possibly being TRBD2 (7 bases). Trimming stripped 3 bases from V and 9 bases from J, with 16 bases between. This CDR3 spans 14 amino acids. Per the germline V gene, CDR1 is SGDLS and CDR2 is YYNGEE. The chain's CDR3 is CASSGRGGAGEQFF. The CDR3 DNA reads TGTGCCAGCAGCGGGAGGGGGGGGGCGGGTGAGCAGTTCTTC.

The chain uses TRBV14 and TRBJ1-2; 7 bases are a match to TRBD1. From germline, CDR1 is SGHDN and CDR2 FVKESK. The CDR3 is 15 residues long. V shed 10 bases and J 5 bases; nucleotides not matched to a gene: 16. The CDR3 DNA is TGTGCCACTTCAATTAAACCCGGGACAGCATATGGCTACACCTTC. Protein product: CATSIKPGTAYGYTF.

CDR3 sequence reads: CASSLTGRNTIYF. The CDR3 nucleotides are TGTGCCAGCAGTTTAACAGGTCGAAACACCATATATTTT. The chain carries TRBV28 and TRBJ1-3, with a weak D call TRBD1 (5 bases). Per the germline V gene, CDR1 is MDHEN and CDR2 is SYDVKM. The CDR3 length is 13 residues. V was cut by 2 bases and J by 5 bases, with 7 bases left in between.

This clone was detected only a few times. The chain links TRBV5-1 to TRBJ2-1; 11 nucleotides align to TRBD2. V shed 4 bases, J shed 9 bases, and the junction held 12 bases outside the gene matches. This CDR3 has 16 residues. The V gene's germline CDR1 is SGHRS and CDR2 YFSETQ. In nucleotides, the CDR3 is TGCGCCAGCAGCCCTAGTGGCCTAGCGGGAGGCGGTGAGCAGTTCTTC. Its protein product is CASSPSGLAGGGEQFF.

This clone has only one observation. The chain links TRBV19 to TRBJ2-3, with D possibly being TRBD1 (5 bases). Trimming shortened V by 1 base and J by 3 bases, and 11 bases separated the two germline ends. Germline-derived CDR1 and CDR2 are LNHDA and SQIVND (reference sequence). This CDR3 comprises 15 residues. CDR3 sequence (DNA): TGTGCCAGTAGTATAGTAGGGGCCGGGACAGATACGCAGTATTTT. Amino acid sequence: CASSIVGAGTDTQYF.

The V gene is TRBV6-5, the J gene TRBJ2-5; TRBD2 matches at 7 bases. The ends lost 3 bases at V and 2 bases at J; junction bases unmatched: 3. Germline V gene data show CDR1 as MNHEY and CDR2 as SVGAGI. This CDR3 contains 14 residues. This CDR3 is CASSYGGRQETQYF. CDR3 sequence (DNA): TGTGCCAGCAGTTATGGCGGGAGACAAGAGACCCAGTACTTC.

The V gene is TRBV28, the J gene TRBJ2-7; 8 bases agree with TRBD2. The CDR3 sequence is 15 residues long. Per the germline V gene, CDR1 is MDHEN and CDR2 is SYDVKM. The junction had 9 bases not matched to a gene; V was cut back by 6 bases and J by 2 bases. The CDR3 here is CASSRTGLATYEQYF. The CDR3 nucleotides are TGTGCCAGCAGCCGAACCGGACTAGCCACCTACGAGCAGTACTTC.

This clone was observed a handful of times. The J gene is TRBJ1-5, the V gene TRBV29-1; possible D gene TRBD1, 6 bases. The V end lost 3 bases, the J end lost 7 bases, and 16 bases lay between the germline ends. CDR3 length: 14 residues. Germline assignment: CDR1 SQVTM and CDR2 ANQGSEA. The CDR3 nucleotides read TGCAGCGTTGAGGATGGAGGGGGAGGGCAGCCCCAGCATTTT. Translation: CSVEDGGGGQPQHF.

The chain has TRBV29-1 and TRBJ1-2, with 7 bases aligning to TRBD1. CDR1 and CDR2 from the germline V gene are SQVTM and ANQGSEA. The V segment lost 0 bases and the J segment 5 bases; nucleotides outside the gene matches: 6. The CDR3 spans 14 residues. CDR3 protein: CSVEEHGTAYGYTF. DNA for the CDR3: TGCAGCGTTGAAGAACATGGGACAGCATATGGCTACACCTTC.

This chain links TRBV7-3 with TRBJ2-6; 8 positions match TRBD2. The CDR3 totals 18 residues. After removal of 0 bases from V and 12 bases from J, the junction contained 16 bases not matched to a gene. CDR1 SGHTA and CDR2 FQGTGA come from the germline V gene. As DNA, the CDR3 is TGTGCCAGCAGCTTAACCCAAGCGGGACTAGGATCCTCCAGCGTCCTGACTTTC. Its translation is CASSLTQAGLGSSSVLTF. Using reference TRBV7-3 and TRBJ2-6 for the parts outside the CDR3, the full variable domain is GAGVSQTPSNKVTEKGKYVELRCDPISGHTALYWYRQSLGQGPEFLIYFQGTGAADDSGLPNDRFFAVRPEGSVSTLKIQRTERGDSAVYLCASSLTQAGLGSSSVLTFGAGSRLTVL.

The V gene is TRBV4-1, the J gene TRBJ1-2; unclear D gene. V was clipped by 0 bases and J by 4 bases, with 24 bases between them. The CDR3 runs to 19 residues. Germline loops: CDR1 MGHRA, CDR2 YSYEKL. CDR3 in amino acids: CASSQDHMRSLAIGYGYTF. Here the CDR3 DNA reads TGCGCCAGCAGCCAAGATCACATGAGGTCGTTGGCTATAGGCTATGGCTACACCTTC.

The rearrangement joins TRBV30 to TRBJ1-5; D is possibly TRBD1 (6 bases). V was shortened by 3 bases and J by 7 bases, with 19 bases between the two germline ends. CDR3 size: 15 residues. Germline values: CDR1 GTSNPN, CDR2 SVGIG (reference sequence). The CDR3 bases are TGTGCCTGGAGCCCCCCAGGGGCGGTCCCACAGCCCCAGCATTTT. Protein product: CAWSPPGAVPQPQHF.

The rearrangement joins TRBV6-5 to TRBJ1-1, with 7 bases fitting TRBD1. The J segment lost 0 bases and the V segment lost 8 bases, leaving 6 bases of the junction unmatched. From germline, CDR1 is MNHEY and CDR2 SVGAGI. This CDR3 region has 14 residues. The CDR3 spells CASAGQPVNTEAFF. DNA of the CDR3: TGTGCCAGCGCGGGACAGCCCGTGAACACTGAAGCTTTCTTT.

This clone was counted only a few times. The chain recombines TRBV6-1 with TRBJ1-3; no clear D. The CDR3 has 15 amino acids. CDR1 is MNHNS, CDR2 SASEGT, per germline. Trimming removed 6 bases from V and 4 bases from J, with 16 bases in between. The chain's CDR3 is CASRTGRLRGNTIYF. CDR3 DNA sequence: TGTGCCAGCAGGACTGGGAGGTTGAGGGGAAACACCATATATTTT.

This chain joins TRBV7-2 and TRBJ1-5; 11 bases fit TRBD1. The germline V gene has CDR1 SGHTA and CDR2 FQGNSA. V was clipped by 5 bases and J by 3 bases; unmatched bases: 9. The CDR3 is made up of 17 amino acids. This CDR3 is CASSPPPGQGVNQPQHF. The CDR3 DNA is TGTGCCAGCAGCCCCCCCCCGGGACAGGGGGTCAATCAGCCCCAGCATTTT.